This entry features one T cell receptor (beta chain) sequence. This entry comes from a study of siplizumab effects on memory and regulatory T cells. CDR1 and CDR2 from the germline V gene are MRHNA and SNTAGT. The CDR3 is 13 residues long. Trimming cost V 3 bases and J 0 bases, with 5 bases left between them. Sequencing used immunoSEQ multiplex PCR; TCRdb keeps in-frame clones, though not all of them. The sample includes about 120,000 clones, over 85% of them seen just once. The specimen was non-Treg CD4+ T cells sorted from blood. The chain links TRBV6-4 to TRBJ1-1; D remains ambiguous. The sequence was obtained from a human donor in good health. For the CDR3, the DNA is TGTGCCAGCAGTGAGGAGATGAACACTGAAGCTTTCTTT. It yields the protein CASSEEMNTEAFF.